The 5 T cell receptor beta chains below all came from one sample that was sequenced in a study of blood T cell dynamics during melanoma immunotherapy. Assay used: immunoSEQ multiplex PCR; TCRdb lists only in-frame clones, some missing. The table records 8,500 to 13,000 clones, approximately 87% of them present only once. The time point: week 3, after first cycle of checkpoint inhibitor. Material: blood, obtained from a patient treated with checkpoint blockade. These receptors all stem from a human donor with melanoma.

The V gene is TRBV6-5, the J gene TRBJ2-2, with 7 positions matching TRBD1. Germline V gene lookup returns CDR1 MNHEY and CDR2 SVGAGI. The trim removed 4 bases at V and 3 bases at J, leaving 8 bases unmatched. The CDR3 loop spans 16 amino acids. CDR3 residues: CASSSQQGLHTGELFF. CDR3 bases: TGTGCCAGCAGTTCACAACAGGGGTTACACACCGGGGAGCTGTTTTTT.

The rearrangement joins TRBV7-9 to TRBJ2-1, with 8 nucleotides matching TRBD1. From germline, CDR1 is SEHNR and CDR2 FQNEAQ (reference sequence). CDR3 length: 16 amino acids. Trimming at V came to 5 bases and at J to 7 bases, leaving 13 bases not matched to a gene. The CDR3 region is CASSLNPGTGRNEQFF. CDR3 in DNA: TGTGCCAGCAGCCTAAACCCCGGGACAGGTAGAAATGAGCAGTTCTTC. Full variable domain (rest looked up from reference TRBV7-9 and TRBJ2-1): DTGVSQNPRHKITKRGQNVTFRCDPISEHNRLYWYRQTLGQGPEFLTYFQNEAQLEKSRLLSDRFSAERPKGSFSTLEIQRTEQGDSAMYLCASSLNPGTGRNEQFFGPGTRLTVL.

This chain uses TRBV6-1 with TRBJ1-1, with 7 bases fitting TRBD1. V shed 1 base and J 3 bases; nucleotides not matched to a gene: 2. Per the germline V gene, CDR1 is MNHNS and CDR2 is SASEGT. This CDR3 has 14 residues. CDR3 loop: CASSEDRGDTEAFF. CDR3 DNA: TGTGCCAGCAGTGAAGACAGGGGAGACACTGAAGCTTTCTTT.

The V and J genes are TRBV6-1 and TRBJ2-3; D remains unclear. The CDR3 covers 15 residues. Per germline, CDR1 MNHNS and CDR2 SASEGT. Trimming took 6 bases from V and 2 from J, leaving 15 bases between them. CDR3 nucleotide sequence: TGTGCCAGCAGCGGTTACCGCCCAGTCACAGATACGCAGTATTTT. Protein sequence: CASSGYRPVTDTQYF.

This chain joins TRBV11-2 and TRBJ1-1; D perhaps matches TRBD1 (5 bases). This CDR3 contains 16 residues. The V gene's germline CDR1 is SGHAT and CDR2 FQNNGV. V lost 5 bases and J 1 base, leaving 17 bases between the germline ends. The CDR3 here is CASSLFHPGQNTEAFF. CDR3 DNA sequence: TGTGCCAGCAGCCTCTTTCATCCAGGACAGAACACTGAAGCTTTCTTT. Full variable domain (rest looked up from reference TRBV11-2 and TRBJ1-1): EAGVAQSPRYKIIEKRQSVAFWCNPISGHATLYWYQQILGQGPKLLIQFQNNGVVDDSQLPKDRFSAERLKGVDSTLKIQPAKLEDSAVYLCASSLFHPGQNTEAFFGQGTRLTVV.